The 5 T cell receptor beta chains in this list originate from one sample, sequenced in a study of control samples from healthy donors and cancer patients. The repertoire was sequenced with immunoSEQ multiplex PCR; TCRdb's copy has only in-frame clones and lacks some. Of fewer than 30,000 clones listed, just under 90% were seen once; the top ten hold less than 2%. Sequenced material: PBMCs. These receptors originate from a woman aged 40 to 50 with lung cancer.

V and J are TRBV3-1 (or the pseudogene TRBV3-2) and TRBJ1-5, with 11 nucleotides matching TRBD1. This CDR3 region has 15 residues. With 5 bases clipped from V and 7 bases from J, the junction kept 7 bases outside the gene matches. Germline V gene sequence: CDR1 LGHDT, CDR2 YNNKEL (reference sequence). The CDR3: CASSLGQGDRQPQHF. For the CDR3, the DNA is TGTGCCAGCAGCTTGGGACAGGGGGATAGACAGCCCCAGCATTTT.

This chain connects TRBV4-2 to TRBJ2-6; no clear D gene. V was shortened by 1 base and J by 0 bases, with 7 bases between the two germline ends. The germline CDR1 and CDR2 sequences are LGHNA and YNFKEQ. This CDR3 is 16 amino acids long. DNA for the CDR3: TGTGCCAGCAGCCAAGCGCACAGCTCTGGGGCCAACGTCCTGACTTTC. Translated: CASSQAHSSGANVLTF.

The chain is built from TRBV11-2 and TRBJ2-3, with D possibly TRBD2 on 5 matching bases. Trimming left V 5 bases short and J 9 bases short, with 18 bases between. Germline CDR1 SGHAT, CDR2 FQNNGV. The CDR3 consists of 14 residues. For the CDR3, the DNA is TGTGCCAGCAGCATCGGACTTACCGATATGACGCAGTATTTT. It translates to CASSIGLTDMTQYF.

The gene calls are TRBV11-2 and TRBJ2-3; a weak D match, TRBD1 (6 bases). CDR3 length: 15 residues. V was clipped by 1 base and J by 5 bases, with 13 bases between them. Per the germline V gene, CDR1 is SGHAT and CDR2 is FQNNGV. The DNA of the CDR3 is TGTGCCAGCAGCTTAGTGAACAGGGATATAGATACGCAGTATTTT. It is translated as CASSLVNRDIDTQYF.

The chain links TRBV7-9 to TRBJ2-7, with D possibly matching TRBD1 (6 bases). The CDR3 loop spans 12 amino acids. The germline CDR1 and CDR2 sequences are SEHNR and FQNEAQ (reference sequence). V gave up 6 bases and J gave up 4 bases, with 10 bases separating them. In DNA, the CDR3 is TGTGCCAGCAGTCGCAGGGGATACGAGCAGTACTTC. Translation gives CASSRRGYEQYF.